The 12 T cell receptor beta chains listed next were all sequenced from one sample in a study of cytomegalovirus exposure and HLA in healthy donors. With 60 Vbeta and 13 Jbeta primers, the PCR was carried out. The assay was immunoSEQ multiplex PCR, and TCRdb's table has in-frame clones only and misses some. The sample lists some 150,000 clones; around 76% were seen once. The sample comprised PBMCs. The origin of the receptors is a male donor in good health and CMV-seronegative.

For this clone: One junction end disagrees with the germline gene, perhaps due to a read error. Here the CDR3 DNA reads TGTGCCAGCAGCCCTATCCCCACAGGCCTCTACCCCTTC. It codes for CASSPIPTGLYPF. The rearrangement links TRBV9 to TRBJ1-2; possible D gene TRBD1, 5 bases. Germline CDR1 reads SGDLS; CDR2 reads YYNGEE. This CDR3 spans 13 amino acids. Looking up the rest from reference TRBV9 and TRBJ1-2 gives the full variable domain: DSGVTQTPKHLITATGQRVTLRCSPRSGDLSVYWYQQSLDQGLQFLIQYYNGEERAKGNILERFSAQQFPDLHSELNLSSLELGDSALYFCASSPIPTGLYPFGSGTRLTVV.

The rearrangement joins TRBV7-3 to TRBJ2-1; 10 bases fit TRBD1. V lost 3 bases and J lost 3; bases outside the gene matches: 5. The CDR3 loop spans 16 amino acids. Germline CDR1 reads SGHTA; CDR2 reads FQGTGA. The CDR3 DNA sequence: TGTGCCAGCAGCTTCGGGACAGGGGTTCTCTACAATGAGCAGTTCTTC. This codes for CASSFGTGVLYNEQFF.

V usage is TRBV2 and J usage is TRBJ2-5; the D gene is possibly TRBD1 (5 bases). This CDR3 is built from 15 residues. V was cut by 4 bases and J by 3 bases, with 15 bases left in between. Germline loops: CDR1 SNHLY, CDR2 FYNNEI. Here the CDR3 DNA reads TGTGCCAGCAGTGCGCGCGACAGAGTCAAAGAGACCCAGTACTTC. Protein product: CASSARDRVKETQYF.

The genes are TRBV5-1 and TRBJ2-7; 7 nucleotides align to TRBD1. This CDR3 comprises 12 residues. With 6 bases clipped from V and 4 bases from J, the junction kept 4 bases outside the gene matches. Germline V lookup: CDR1 SGHRS, CDR2 YFSETQ. The CDR3 reads CASTLTGYEQYF. As DNA, the CDR3 is TGCGCCAGCACCCTGACAGGGTACGAGCAGTACTTC.

The chain is built from TRBV30 and TRBJ1-4; 9 bases match TRBD1. The CDR3 extends over 12 amino acids. The germline gives CDR1 GTSNPN, CDR2 SVGIG (reference sequence). Germline trimming cut 7 bases from V and 8 bases from J; bases unmatched to any gene: 5. Here the CDR3 DNA reads TGTGCCTTGGACAGGGGACGAGAAAAACTGTTTTTT. This gives the protein CALDRGREKLFF.

The J gene is TRBJ1-4, the V gene TRBV27; D not certain. This CDR3 has 14 amino acids. CDR1 and CDR2 (germline): MNHEY, SMNVEV (reference sequence). The V end lost 4 bases, the J end lost 3 bases, and 9 bases lay between the germline ends. The DNA for the CDR3 is TGTGCCAGCAGTTCCTCAACAGCTAATGAAAAACTGTTTTTT. Its protein is CASSSSTANEKLFF.

CDR3 region: CASSLTGLLFF. In DNA, the CDR3 is TGTGCCAGCAGCTTGACAGGGTTGCTGTTTTTT. V and J are TRBV7-9 and TRBJ2-2; 7 bases are a match to TRBD1. The V and J ends lost 3 bases and 13 bases, in that order; junction bases with no gene match: 2. CDR1 and CDR2 from the germline V gene are SEHNR and FQNEAQ (reference sequence). The CDR3 loop spans 11 amino acids.

The DNA for the CDR3 is TGTGCCAGCACCTTCCTAACAGGGAGCTCCTACGAGCAGTACTTC. This translates into CASTFLTGSSYEQYF. The chain is built from TRBV11-2 and TRBJ2-7; a weak D match, TRBD1 (6 bases). The V end lost 7 bases, the J end lost 0 bases, and 16 bases lay between the germline ends. Germline V gene lookup returns CDR1 SGHAT and CDR2 FQNNGV. The CDR3 extends over 15 amino acids.

The V gene is TRBV5-5, the J gene TRBJ1-6; 7 nucleotides line up with TRBD1. There are 14 residues in the CDR3. Germline V gene data show CDR1 as SGHKS and CDR2 as YYEKEE (reference sequence). J gave up 8 bases and V 5 bases, and 7 bases lay outside the gene matches. CDR3 in DNA: TGTGCCAGCAGTCCCCGGGACAGATATTCACCCCTCCACTTT. Amino acids: CASSPRDRYSPLHF.

This chain joins TRBV18 and TRBJ1-5; D gene ambiguous. Germline V gives CDR1 KGHSH, CDR2 LQKENI. Deletions cut 5 bases from V and 9 bases from J, with 14 bases between. CDR3 length: 13 residues. The CDR3 spells CASSKEFDRPQHF. The CDR3 bases are TGTGCCAGCTCAAAAGAGTTTGATCGGCCCCAGCATTTT.

The rearrangement links TRBV27 to TRBJ2-6, with TRBD1 identical over 8 bases. There are 14 residues in the CDR3. From germline, CDR1 is MNHEY and CDR2 SMNVEV (reference sequence). V was pared by 8 bases and J by 4 bases, with 4 bases of the junction left unmatched. The CDR3 DNA follows: TGTGCCAGCCGACAGGGGACGGGGGCCAACGTCCTGACTTTC. Its protein product is CASRQGTGANVLTF.

This rearrangement joins TRBV15 to TRBJ2-7; TRBD2 agrees at 7 bases. The CDR3 is 16 amino acids. The V segment lost 5 bases and the J segment 0 bases; nucleotides outside the gene matches: 10. The germline V gene has CDR1 LNHNV and CDR2 YYDKDF (reference sequence). CDR3 amino acids: CATSGGLGRGSYEQYF. In DNA, the CDR3 is TGTGCCACCAGCGGAGGCCTTGGGAGGGGCTCCTACGAGCAGTACTTC.